Below, 31 T cell receptor beta chains from the same sample are listed, as sequenced in a study of early T cells in non-severe SARS-CoV-2 infection. In TCRdb, the 5' RACE reads were re-called with MiXCR into one record per CDR3 protein. Among more than 60,000 distinct CDR3 sequences listed, roughly a tenth were seen once. The sample taken for sequencing was whole blood. These receptors were obtained from an adult who was a healthcare worker with PCR-confirmed SARS-CoV-2 infection or an uninfected control (not recorded which).

There are many counts of this clonotype. The CDR3 reads CASSQRNPNTGELFF. CDR3 bases: TGTGCCAGCAGCCAAAGGAACCCGAACACCGGGGAGCTGTTTTTT. The chain recombines TRBV14 with TRBJ2-2; D gene unclear. The length of the CDR3 is 15 residues. The V gene lost 2 bases and the J gene lost 0 bases, with 7 bases spanning the gap. Per germline, CDR1 SGHDN and CDR2 FVKESK.

The chain carries TRBV5-1 and TRBJ2-1, with 8 bases lining up with TRBD2. The germline gives CDR1 SGHRS, CDR2 YFSETQ. Trimming cost V 0 bases and J 6 bases; bases outside gene matches: 2. The CDR3 has 14 residues. The CDR3 protein is CASSLGGGTNEQFF. CDR3 bases: TGCGCCAGCAGCTTGGGCGGGGGGACCAATGAGCAGTTCTTC.

This clonotype was found many times. V gene TRBV7-2 combines with J gene TRBJ2-3; D is undetermined. The CDR3 totals 12 residues. The ends were cut back, 3 bases at V and 7 bases at J, with 8 bases in the middle. Germline values: CDR1 SGHTA, CDR2 FQGNSA. The CDR3 sequence is CASSFGPYTQYF. The CDR3 region has the DNA TGTGCCAGCAGCTTTGGACCTTATACGCAGTATTTT. Full variable domain (rest looked up from reference TRBV7-2 and TRBJ2-3): GAGVSQSPSNKVTEKGKDVELRCDPISGHTALYWYRQSLGQGLEFLIYFQGNSAPDKSGLPSDRFSAERTGGSVSTLTIQRTQQEDSAVYLCASSFGPYTQYFGPGTRLTVL.

This clonotype was counted many times. The chain is built from TRBV7-2 and TRBJ2-3, with 9 positions matching TRBD2. V shed 1 base and J 2 bases; nucleotides not matched to a gene: 10. Germline assignment: CDR1 SGHTA and CDR2 FQGNSA. The CDR3 loop spans 18 amino acids. CDR3 region: CASSLGGGAFGNTDTQYF. The CDR3 nucleotides are TGTGCCAGCAGCTTAGGCGGGGGGGCTTTTGGGAACACAGATACGCAGTATTTT. The full variable domain, rest sourced from reference TRBV7-2 and TRBJ2-3, is GAGVSQSPSNKVTEKGKDVELRCDPISGHTALYWYRQSLGQGLEFLIYFQGNSAPDKSGLPSDRFSAERTGGSVSTLTIQRTQQEDSAVYLCASSLGGGAFGNTDTQYFGPGTRLTVL.

The chain combines TRBV19 with TRBJ1-4; possibly TRBD1 for D (5 bases). V was clipped by 3 bases and J by 6 bases, with 17 bases between them. This CDR3 spans 16 amino acids. Germline-derived CDR1 and CDR2 are LNHDA and SQIVND (reference sequence). CDR3 in DNA: TGTGCCAGTAGTATGGTCGGGCAGGGACCCCATGAAAAACTGTTTTTT. Its protein is CASSMVGQGPHEKLFF. The full variable domain, with the rest looked up from reference TRBV19 and TRBJ1-4, is DGGITQSPKYLFRKEGQNVTLSCEQNLNHDAMYWYRQDPGQGLRLIYYSQIVNDFQKGDIAEGYSVSREKKESFPLTVTSAQKNPTAFYLCASSMVGQGPHEKLFFGSGTQLSVL.

CDR3 in DNA: TGTGCCAGCAGCTTCAACGCGGGAGGGCGGGACGAGCAGTACTTC. This translates into CASSFNAGGRDEQYF. V is TRBV5-6 and J is TRBJ2-7; 9 positions agree with TRBD2. Germline lookup yields CDR1 SGHDT and CDR2 YYEEEE. Trimming removed 2 bases from V and 5 bases from J; junction bases left unmatched: 8. This CDR3 has 15 residues.

V is TRBV20-1 and J is TRBJ2-1; perhaps TRBD2 as D (5 bases). With 5 bases removed from V and 6 bases from J, the gap between germline ends came to 17 bases. CDR3 size: 14 residues. Per germline, CDR1 DFQATT and CDR2 SNEGSKA (reference sequence). CDR3 protein: CSAPREGAINEQFF. The CDR3 region has the DNA TGCAGTGCTCCTCGGGAAGGAGCTATCAATGAGCAGTTCTTC.

This clonotype was detected only a few times. V usage is TRBV9 and J usage is TRBJ1-5; D is unclear. The germline CDR1 and CDR2 sequences are SGDLS and YYNGEE. The CDR3 has 11 amino acids. V lost 3 bases to trimming and J lost 4 bases, with 2 bases between them. DNA of the CDR3: TGTGCCAGCAGCGAAAATCAGCCCCAGCATTTT. Protein sequence: CASSENQPQHF.

This clonotype was detected ten times or more. The chain employs TRBV30 and TRBJ1-3; the D is unclear. Germline values: CDR1 GTSNPN, CDR2 SVGIG (reference sequence). V was pared by 2 bases and J by 1 base, with 18 bases between. The CDR3 is made up of 17 amino acids. CDR3 bases: TGTGCCTGGAGTCCTTCCGGGCAGGAAATTTCTGGAAACACCATATATTTT. Translated: CAWSPSGQEISGNTIYF.

The chain carries TRBV30 and TRBJ1-4; D is undetermined. V lost 4 bases, J lost 0 bases, and 12 bases lay in between. The length of the CDR3 is 15 residues. CDR1 is GTSNPN, CDR2 SVGIG, per germline (reference sequence). Here the CDR3 DNA reads TGTGCCTGGATTAGCGGGGAGGCAACTAATGAAAAACTGTTTTTT. It translates to CAWISGEATNEKLFF.

This clonotype has ten or more counts. The chain recombines TRBV9 with TRBJ1-2; D is possibly TRBD1 (5 bases). Germline values: CDR1 SGDLS, CDR2 YYNGEE. V lost 4 bases and J lost 0, with 16 bases in between. CDR3 length equals 16 residues. The CDR3, as DNA: TGTGCCAGCAGCCTACTCCGGGACCTCCCTAACTATGGCTACACCTTC. It codes for CASSLLRDLPNYGYTF.

This clonotype was recorded many times. The genes are TRBV6-6 and TRBJ1-1; perhaps TRBD1 as D (5 bases). CDR1 is MNHNY, CDR2 SVGAGI, per germline (reference sequence). Trimming pared 11 bases from V and 1 base from J, leaving 11 bases between. This CDR3 spans 12 amino acids. CDR3 DNA sequence: TGTGCCGGAGGGACGGGGAACACTGAAGCTTTCTTT. It codes for CAGGTGNTEAFF.

Remarks on this clonotype: A much larger clone differs from this one at a single base, so this may be a read error. CDR3 coding DNA: TGCGCCAGCAGCCAAGATCGGGGAGAGAACATTGAAGCTTTCTTT. Its protein product is CASSQDRGENIEAFF. This sequence joins TRBV4-3 and TRBJ1-1; no definite D call. The CDR3 length is 15 residues. CDR1 and CDR2 (germline): LGHNA, YSLEER.

This clonotype was observed a few times. The chain couples TRBV29-1 to TRBJ1-1; D gene ambiguous. The CDR3 runs 13 residues. Deletions cut 6 bases from V and 0 bases from J, with 11 bases between. CDR1 SQVTM and CDR2 ANQGSEA come from the germline V gene. CDR3 amino acids: CSVRHFMNTEAFF. The DNA for the CDR3 is TGCAGCGTGCGACACTTTATGAACACTGAAGCTTTCTTT.

The V call is TRBV12-3 or TRBV12-4, the J call TRBJ1-5; D perhaps matches TRBD1 (6 bases). The CDR3 runs to 13 residues. The V gene lost 8 bases and the J gene lost 7 bases, with 15 bases spanning the gap. The CDR3 coding sequence is TGTGCCAGCGGCCCAGGGGCGGGACAGCCCCAGCATTTT. It specifies CASGPGAGQPQHF.

This rearrangement joins TRBV11-2 to TRBJ2-1; D possibly corresponds to TRBD2 (5 bases). Between the trimmed V and J ends, which lost 6 bases and 0 bases, there was a span of 12 bases. CDR1 is SGHAT, CDR2 FQNNGV, per germline. CDR3 length equals 15 residues. The CDR3 spells CASSTPRGSYNEQFF. Here the CDR3 DNA reads TGTGCCAGCAGTACCCCTCGGGGCTCCTACAATGAGCAGTTCTTC.

This clonotype was detected many times. The chain employs TRBV29-1 and TRBJ1-1, with TRBD1 matching over 8 bases. Looked up from germline, CDR1 is SQVTM and CDR2 is ANQGSEA. The CDR3 runs to 15 residues. V trimming: 4 bases; J trimming: 0 bases; junction bases outside the gene matches: 7. The CDR3 DNA follows: TGCAGCGTTGTGGTTCGGGACAGGTTGAACACTGAAGCTTTCTTT. Translating gives CSVVVRDRLNTEAFF.

The rearrangement links TRBV11-2 to TRBJ2-2, with D uncertain. V gave up 5 bases and J gave up 0 bases, with 10 bases separating them. This CDR3 region has 15 residues. CDR1 and CDR2 (germline): SGHAT, FQNNGV. The CDR3 loop is CASSKDRTNTGELFF. The CDR3 DNA reads TGTGCCAGCAGCAAAGACCGTACGAACACCGGGGAGCTGTTTTTT.

This clonotype was recorded at least ten times. The chain joins TRBV7-2 to TRBJ2-1; a possible D gene is TRBD2 (5 bases). Trimming took off 4 bases at V and 8 bases at J, with 21 bases between the two ends. The CDR3 totals 16 residues. In germline, CDR1 is SGHTA, CDR2 FQGNSA. In nucleotides, the CDR3 is TGTGCCAGCAGCTCATCTCTAAGCGGCCCTACCTATGAGCAGTTCTTC. This gives the protein CASSSSLSGPTYEQFF.

This clonotype was counted between two and nine times. J is TRBJ2-1 and V is TRBV29-1, with D possibly being TRBD2 (5 bases). V dropped 6 bases and J dropped 5 bases, with 11 bases sitting between them. The germline gives CDR1 SQVTM, CDR2 ANQGSEA. The CDR3 has 12 residues. The CDR3 reads CSVRTVDNEQFF. The CDR3 DNA reads as TGCAGCGTCAGGACTGTTGACAATGAGCAGTTCTTC.

This clonotype was recorded a few times. At one end the junction does not follow the germline gene, possibly because of a read error. V usage is TRBV19 and J usage is TRBJ2-1; 12 bases match TRBD2. Germline CDR1 is LNHDA and CDR2 is SQIVND (reference sequence). This CDR3 region has 14 residues. The CDR3 spells CASSIAGTSGEQFF. CDR3 sequence (DNA): TGTGCCAGTAGCATAGCCGGGACTAGCGGGGAGCAGTTCTTC. Filled out from reference TRBV19 and TRBJ2-1, the complete variable domain reads DGGITQSPKYLFRKEGQNVTLSCEQNLNHDAMYWYRQDPGQGLRLIYYSQIVNDFQKGDIAEGYSVSREKKESFPLTVTSAQKNPTAFYLCASSIAGTSGEQFFGPGTRLTVL.

As concerns this clonotype: This could be a read error, since a much larger clone is one nucleotide away. The chain recombines TRBV5-6 with TRBJ1-1, with a weak D call TRBD1 (6 bases). This CDR3 spans 16 amino acids. CDR1 and CDR2 from the germline V gene are SGHDT and YYEEEE. V shed 3 bases and J shed 5 bases, with 20 bases lying between them. The CDR3 protein is CASSWSRTAPRTEAFF. CDR3 coding DNA: TGTGCCAGCAGCTGGTCCCGGACAGCGCCGAGGACTGAAGCTTTCTTT.

This clonotype was recorded at least ten times. The chain combines TRBV7-2 with TRBJ1-6, with 11 bases fitting TRBD1. Germline CDR1 is SGHTA and CDR2 is FQGNSA. Trimming removed 8 bases from V and 10 bases from J; junction bases left unmatched: 7. The length of the CDR3 is 14 residues. The CDR3 here is CASGSGTGGSPLHF. DNA for the CDR3: TGTGCCAGCGGATCCGGGACAGGGGGATCACCCCTCCACTTT. Variable domain in full (rest from reference TRBV7-2 and TRBJ1-6): GAGVSQSPSNKVTEKGKDVELRCDPISGHTALYWYRQSLGQGLEFLIYFQGNSAPDKSGLPSDRFSAERTGGSVSTLTIQRTQQEDSAVYLCASGSGTGGSPLHFGNGTRLTVT.

As DNA, the CDR3 is TGTGCCAGCAGCCAAGATGGTGCCGTTTCTAACTATGGCTACACCTTC. It specifies CASSQDGAVSNYGYTF. The rearrangement uses TRBV14 and TRBJ1-2, with no clear D. This CDR3 contains 16 residues. The V end was cut by 0 bases, the J end by 0 bases, with 11 bases between. CDR1 is SGHDN and CDR2 is FVKESK in the germline V gene.

The V call is TRBV20-1, the J call TRBJ2-7; 8 bases agree with TRBD1. The CDR3 covers 14 residues. CDR1 and CDR2 from the germline V gene are DFQATT and SNEGSKA (reference sequence). The junction had 6 bases not matched to a gene; V was cut back by 3 bases and J by 2 bases. The CDR3 protein is CSASVRTGPYEQYF. The DNA for the CDR3 is TGCAGTGCTAGTGTAAGGACAGGGCCCTACGAGCAGTACTTC.

This clonotype has ten or more counts. The gene calls are TRBV20-1 and TRBJ2-3; D may be TRBD2 (6 bases). The CDR3 length is 15 residues. V was clipped by 3 bases and J by 0 bases, with 13 bases between them. Germline CDR1 DFQATT, CDR2 SNEGSKA (reference sequence). The CDR3 region is CSAREGGVSTDTQYF. CDR3 bases: TGCAGTGCTAGGGAGGGCGGGGTTAGCACAGATACGCAGTATTTT.

This clonotype occurred many times. The chain couples TRBV6-1 to TRBJ1-1, with 8 bases matching TRBD1. After removal of 3 bases from V and 10 bases from J, the junction contained 4 bases not matched to a gene. CDR1 is MNHNS, CDR2 SASEGT, per germline. The CDR3 runs to 12 residues. The CDR3 sequence is CASSDRGLGAFF. CDR3 coding DNA: TGTGCCAGCAGTGACAGGGGGCTTGGAGCTTTCTTT.

This clonotype was seen a few times. The V call is TRBV5-4, the J call TRBJ2-6, with a weak D call TRBD1 (5 bases). Germline-derived CDR1 and CDR2 are SGHNT and YYREEE (reference sequence). There are 16 residues in the CDR3. Trimming took off 0 bases at V and 2 bases at J, with 9 bases between the two ends. The CDR3 region is CASSLEGRAGANVLTF. The CDR3 bases are TGTGCCAGCAGCTTGGAGGGCAGGGCTGGGGCCAACGTCCTGACTTTC.

The chain uses TRBV5-6 and TRBJ2-2, with TRBD1 as a possible D gene (6 bases). Germline CDR1 SGHDT, CDR2 YYEEEE. The ends were cut back, 1 base at V and 3 bases at J, with 10 bases in the middle. This CDR3 has 15 residues. CDR3 nucleotide sequence: TGTGCCAGCAGCTTGTCAGGGGCGGACACCGGGGAGCTGTTTTTT. Translated: CASSLSGADTGELFF. The whole variable domain, remainder taken from reference TRBV5-6 and TRBJ2-2, is DAGVTQSPTHLIKTRGQQVTLRCSPKSGHDTVSWYQQALGQGPQFIFQYYEEEERQRGNFPDRFSGHQFPNYSSELNVNALLLGDSALYLCASSLSGADTGELFFGEGSRLTVL.

The chain carries TRBV9 and TRBJ2-7; 9 nucleotides match TRBD1. The germline CDR1 and CDR2 sequences are SGDLS and YYNGEE. After removal of 3 bases from V and 12 bases from J, the junction contained 13 bases not matched to a gene. The CDR3 consists of 14 residues. This CDR3 is CASSAWDRAVPLYF. The CDR3 nucleotides read TGTGCCAGCAGCGCATGGGACAGGGCAGTCCCTCTGTACTTC.

This clonotype was seen many times. The V call is TRBV20-1, the J call TRBJ2-1; D might be TRBD1 (8 bases). Per germline, CDR1 DFQATT and CDR2 SNEGSKA (reference sequence). The CDR3 runs to 12 residues. V was shortened by 4 bases and J by 8 bases, with 12 bases between the two germline ends. The CDR3 is CSANRGGDEQFF. Written as DNA, the CDR3 is TGCAGTGCTAACAGGGGGGGAGATGAGCAGTTCTTC.